These 23 T cell receptor beta chains originate from one sample sequenced in a study of CD8+CD57+ T cells in acquired aplastic anemia (dated by TCRdb to the late 2010s). The reads were generated on an Illumina HiSeq 2000. Genomic DNA served as template for TCR beta VDJ combination and CDR3 sequence profiling. The public sequencing data were trimmed at Q25 with fastp and processed into clonotypes with MiXCR by TCRdb, which kept only in-frame beta chains. Each CDR3 protein gets just one entry, which takes the most common genes and DNA from the rows behind it. The sample table holds approximately 120,000 distinct CDR3 sequences, of which approximately 41% were seen once. The top ten constitute more than 2.5% of the sample. The patients picked for sequencing were ones in whom flow cytometry had shown an expansion of CD8+CD57+ cells. Input material: sorted CD4+, CD8+, or CD8+CD57+ T cells (not recorded which) from PBMCs. These TCRs come from a human donor with aplastic anemia.

At least ten counts were recorded for this clonotype. V is TRBV9 and J is TRBJ2-5; tentative D call: TRBD2 (6 bases). CDR1 is SGDLS, CDR2 YYNGEE, per germline. This CDR3 is built from 15 residues. Deletions cut 0 bases from V and 2 bases from J, with 11 bases between. CDR3 coding DNA: TGTGCCAGCAGCGTAGCGGGGACTTCACAAGAGACCCAGTACTTC. It translates to CASSVAGTSQETQYF.

This clonotype was found many times. V and J are TRBV19 and TRBJ1-6; 8 bases align to TRBD1. Germline CDR1 reads LNHDA; CDR2 reads SQIVND (reference sequence). The CDR3 has 16 amino acids. The ends lost 0 bases at V and 4 bases at J; junction bases unmatched: 2. The DNA for the CDR3 is TGTGCCAGTAGTATAGACGACAGGGGTTATAATTCACCCCTCCACTTT. It yields the protein CASSIDDRGYNSPLHF.

A note on this clonotype: Given a much more abundant clone one base away, this may be a read error. This chain links TRBV20-1 with TRBJ2-1; TRBD1 matches at 7 bases. Per the germline V gene, CDR1 is DFQATT and CDR2 is SNEGSKA (reference sequence). The CDR3 loop spans 15 amino acids. The DNA of the CDR3 is TGCGGTGCTCTCCACCGGGGACAGACCTACAATGAGCAGTTCTTC. This sequence encodes CGALHRGQTYNEQFF.

By sample share, this clonotype is medium-sized. The chain links TRBV10-3 to TRBJ1-6; D is ambiguous. Between the trimmed V and J ends, which lost 3 bases and 10 bases, there was a span of 16 bases. The CDR3 loop spans 15 amino acids. Germline values: CDR1 ENHRY, CDR2 SYGVKD. The CDR3 DNA reads TGTGCCATCAGTGAAGTTCGAGGAACGGGGTCACCCCTCCACTTT. Protein: CAISEVRGTGSPLHF.

This clonotype was counted only a few times. The CDR3 is CAWSRGFTQETQYF. The CDR3 nucleotides are TGTGCCTGGAGTAGAGGATTTACTCAAGAGACCCAGTACTTC. The chain carries TRBV30 and TRBJ2-5; D uncertain. V was trimmed by 2 bases and J by 2 bases, leaving 12 bases between them. Germline loops: CDR1 GTSNPN, CDR2 SVGIG (reference sequence). The length of the CDR3 is 14 residues. Combining the CDR3 with reference TRBV30 and TRBJ2-5 gives the whole variable domain SQTIHQWPATLVQPVGSPLSLECTVEGTSNPNLYWYRQAAGRGLQLLFYSVGIGQISSEVPQNLSASRPQDRQFILSSKKLLLSDSGFYLCAWSRGFTQETQYFGPGTRLLVL.

The CDR3 sequence: CSVDGRYEAFF. CDR3 DNA: TGCAGCGTTGACGGACGCTACGAAGCTTTCTTT. V is TRBV29-1 and J is TRBJ1-1; D not certain. This CDR3 is 11 amino acids long. Germline CDR1 is SQVTM and CDR2 is ANQGSEA. Trimming took 3 bases from V and 8 from J, leaving 10 bases between them.

A note on this clonotype: With a much larger clone just one base away, this may be a read error. The chain joins TRBV3-1 to TRBJ2-7; no definite D call. The CDR3 contains 12 residues. Germline loops: CDR1 LGHDT, CDR2 YNNKEL (reference sequence). Trimming left V 4 bases short and J 2 bases short, with 6 bases between. In DNA form, the CDR3 reads TGTGCCAGCAGCCCGCACCCCTACGAGCAGTACTTC. It translates to CASSPHPYEQYF.

The chain uses TRBV7-3 and TRBJ1-4; maybe TRBD1 (6 bases). Germline assignment: CDR1 SGHTA and CDR2 FQGTGA. The CDR3 is 13 amino acids. V lost 3 bases to trimming and J lost 7 bases, with 9 bases between them. CDR3 in amino acids: CASSLGAGEKLFF. DNA of the CDR3: TGTGCCAGCAGCTTGGGGGCTGGTGAAAAACTGTTTTTT. The full variable domain, its missing parts supplied by reference TRBV7-3 and TRBJ1-4, is GAGVSQTPSNKVTEKGKYVELRCDPISGHTALYWYRQSLGQGPEFLIYFQGTGAADDSGLPNDRFFAVRPEGSVSTLKIQRTERGDSAVYLCASSLGAGEKLFFGSGTQLSVL.

This chain uses TRBV7-2 with TRBJ2-7, with 8 bases lining up with TRBD2. J lost 5 bases, V lost 3 bases, and 6 bases had no gene match. The CDR3 spans 14 residues. Germline-derived CDR1 and CDR2 are SGHTA and FQGNSA. CDR3: CASSFAGGRNEQYF. The CDR3 DNA is TGTGCCAGCAGCTTCGCGGGGGGTCGGAACGAGCAGTACTTC.

The chain joins TRBV15 to TRBJ2-7, with D possibly being TRBD1 (5 bases). The CDR3 totals 15 residues. The germline gives CDR1 LNHNV, CDR2 YYDKDF (reference sequence). Between the trimmed V and J ends, which lost 0 bases and 6 bases, there was a span of 15 bases. The CDR3 DNA reads as TGTGCCACCAGCAGAGACCTGAAGGGAAGGGGCGAGCAGTACTTC. Protein product: CATSRDLKGRGEQYF.

This clonotype was found many times. V usage is TRBV5-1 and J usage is TRBJ2-5, with 7 bases that match TRBD1. Per germline, CDR1 SGHRS and CDR2 YFSETQ. The CDR3 contains 16 residues. V was pared by 0 bases and J by 4 bases, with 9 bases of the junction left unmatched. The DNA for the CDR3 is TGCGCCAGCAGCTTGGGAAGACAGGGTTGGGGAGAGACCCAGTACTTC. Translation: CASSLGRQGWGETQYF.

This clonotype was detected many times. The chain joins TRBV2 to TRBJ1-5, with 9 bases matching TRBD1. This CDR3 has 15 residues. The germline V gene has CDR1 SNHLY and CDR2 FYNNEI. J was trimmed by 7 bases and V by 3 bases; bases with no gene match: 7. The CDR3 is CASSEEDRGWQPQHF. CDR3 DNA: TGTGCCAGCAGTGAGGAGGACAGGGGTTGGCAGCCCCAGCATTTT.

A few counts support this clonotype. The CDR3 region is CSAIDRRNTGELFF. The CDR3 DNA sequence: TGCAGTGCTATCGACAGGAGGAACACCGGGGAGCTGTTTTTT. The V and J genes are TRBV20-1 and TRBJ2-2, with a possible D match to TRBD1 (6 bases). Germline V gene sequence: CDR1 DFQATT, CDR2 SNEGSKA (reference sequence). Trimming took off 4 bases at V and 1 base at J, with 10 bases between the two ends. The CDR3 contains 14 residues.

There are many counts of this clonotype. The rearrangement joins TRBV10-3 to TRBJ1-4; D gene ambiguous. V was shortened by 10 bases and J by 8 bases, with 20 bases between the two germline ends. The CDR3 contains 14 residues. Per germline, CDR1 ENHRY and CDR2 SYGVKD. As DNA, the CDR3 is TGTGCCACGTCCCCCGGAGCCCTTGGAGAAAAACTGTTTTTT. Residues: CATSPGALGEKLFF.

Remarks on this clonotype: Just one base apart from a much larger clone, this may be a read error. V is TRBV4-1 and J is TRBJ1-1, with D maybe TRBD1 (6 bases). Deletions cut 1 base from V and 7 bases from J, with 19 bases between. Germline V gene data show CDR1 as MGHRA and CDR2 as YSYEKL. This CDR3 is built from 16 residues. CDR3 sequence (DNA): TGCGCCAGCAGCCAAGGGCCCCAGGGGAGGAGCAGTGAAGCTTTCTTT. Encoded protein: CASSQGPQGRSSEAFF.

This clonotype was counted at least ten times. The chain links TRBV20-1 to TRBJ1-5, with a weak D call TRBD1 (5 bases). Trimming shortened V by 0 bases and J by 7 bases, and 13 bases separated the two germline ends. The length of the CDR3 is 14 residues. CDR1 and CDR2 (germline): DFQATT, SNEGSKA (reference sequence). The CDR3 reads CSARDVEGLQPQHF. The CDR3 region has the DNA TGCAGTGCTAGAGATGTAGAGGGGCTCCAGCCCCAGCATTTT.

The chain is built from TRBV7-2 and TRBJ2-7; the match to TRBD1 covers 12 bases. The CDR3 consists of 15 residues. Germline CDR1 reads SGHTA; CDR2 reads FQGNSA. Trimming removed 5 bases from V and 4 bases from J; junction bases left unmatched: 6. As DNA, the CDR3 is TGTGCCAGCAGCGACCGGGACAGGGGGCAGTACGAGCAGTACTTC. Its translation: CASSDRDRGQYEQYF.

A note on this clonotype: One end of the junction varies from germline; a read error may be responsible. The chain recombines TRBV7-7 with TRBJ2-5; D unclear. CDR1 SSHAT and CDR2 FNYEAQ come from the germline V gene (reference sequence). The CDR3 has 14 residues. The CDR3 loop is CASSLVPTEETQYF. CDR3 sequence (DNA): TGTGCTAGCAGCTTAGTACCCACGGAAGAGACCCAGTACTTC.

V gene TRBV7-3 combines with J gene TRBJ1-2, with D unclear. CDR1 is SGHTA and CDR2 is FQGTGA in the germline V gene. The length of the CDR3 is 11 residues. V lost 6 bases and J lost 8, with 10 bases in between. CDR3 residues: CASSKTGGYTF. The CDR3 DNA reads as TGTGCCAGCAGTAAGACGGGCGGCTACACCTTC.

The chain combines TRBV4-2 with TRBJ1-4, with D possibly TRBD1 on 5 matching bases. The CDR3 is 16 residues long. Germline V gene lookup returns CDR1 LGHNA and CDR2 YNFKEQ. V was clipped by 0 bases and J by 6 bases, with 14 bases between them. CDR3 amino acids: CASSQDKGRGHEKLFF. The DNA for the CDR3 is TGTGCCAGCAGCCAAGATAAGGGACGGGGCCATGAAAAACTGTTTTTT.

J is TRBJ2-5 and V is TRBV28, with a weak D call TRBD1 (5 bases). Per germline, CDR1 MDHEN and CDR2 SYDVKM. V shed 10 bases and J shed 2 bases, with 14 bases lying between them. The CDR3 consists of 13 residues. The CDR3 DNA is TGTGCCACTCTCACAGGCCTTCAAGAGACCCAGTACTTC. Translating it yields CATLTGLQETQYF.

The chain carries TRBV7-3 and TRBJ1-3, with D tentatively TRBD1 (6 bases). CDR1 is SGHTA and CDR2 is FQGTGA in the germline V gene. The CDR3 has 13 amino acids. V lost 4 bases and J 7 bases, leaving 11 bases between the germline ends. CDR3 coding DNA: TGTGCCAGCAGCTCGGACAGCTCGAACACCATATATTTT. Protein: CASSSDSSNTIYF.

The rearrangement links TRBV2 to TRBJ2-5, with D unresolved. This CDR3 has 13 amino acids. V lost 4 bases, J lost 9 bases, and 15 bases lay in between. The germline V gene encodes CDR1 SNHLY and CDR2 FYNNEI. In nucleotides, the CDR3 is TGTGCCAGCAGTGTGGCTGCCAATCAGCCCCAGTACTTC. It yields the protein CASSVAANQPQYF.